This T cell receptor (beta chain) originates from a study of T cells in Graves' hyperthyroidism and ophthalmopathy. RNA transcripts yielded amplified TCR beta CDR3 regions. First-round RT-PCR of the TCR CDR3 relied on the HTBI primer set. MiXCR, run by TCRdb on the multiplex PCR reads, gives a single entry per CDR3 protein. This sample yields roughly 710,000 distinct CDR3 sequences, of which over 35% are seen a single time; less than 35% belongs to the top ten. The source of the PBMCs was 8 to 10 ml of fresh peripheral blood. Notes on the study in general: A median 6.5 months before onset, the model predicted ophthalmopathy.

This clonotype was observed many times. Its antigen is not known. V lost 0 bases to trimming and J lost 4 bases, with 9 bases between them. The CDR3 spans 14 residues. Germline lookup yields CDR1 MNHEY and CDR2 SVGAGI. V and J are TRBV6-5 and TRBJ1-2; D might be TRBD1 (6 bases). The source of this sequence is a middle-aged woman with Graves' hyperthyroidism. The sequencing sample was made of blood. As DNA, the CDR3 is TGTGCCAGCAGTTACTCTGGGGGCCCCTATGGCTACACCTTC. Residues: CASSYSGGPYGYTF.